This T cell receptor beta chain was found in a study of response to subunit inactivated influenza vaccine. Each CDR3 protein is one row after TCRdb ran MiXCR on the RT-PCR reads. Among 650,000 to 800,000 distinct CDR3 sequences listed, less than 20% were seen once. The V and J ends lost 6 bases and 0 bases respectively, with 13 bases between them. The germline gives CDR1 SGHRS, CDR2 YFSETQ. The length of the CDR3 is 15 residues. The chain recombines TRBV5-1 with TRBJ1-5; D might be TRBD1 (5 bases). The sample in question was PBMCs from blood, obtained about 5 days after vaccination. This clonotype originated in a man aged 50-60 years who received an inactivated influenza vaccine. The CDR3 DNA reads TGCGCCAGCAACCCCCGGGGGGATAGCAATCAGCCCCAGCATTTT. Translating it yields CASNPRGDSNQPQHF.